These T cell receptor beta chains were read from a single sample in a study of T cell repertoires in cytomegalovirus infection. MiXCR, applied by TCRdb to the reads, yields one record per CDR3 protein. The table has fewer than 900,000 distinct CDR3 sequences, around 29% seen once. Their recognized antigens are unknown. The material sequenced was cultured CD8+ T cells from PBMCs, taken from culture after CMV antigen stimulation. These receptors were obtained from a human donor in good health (CMV status not recorded). Some clones in this sample may be carry-over from other donors' samples. CDR3s include the opening cysteine and the closing phenylalanine or tryptophan. The D gene is left open where the match is weak. A row's size may be missing; if present it is once, few, many or a size class.

>few|TRBV5-5|15|TRBD1|TRBJ2-7
TGTGCCAGCAGCTTAACAGGGGCTGCTACCTACGAGCAGTACTTC
CASSLTGAATYEQYF
>once|TRBV4-2|13|TRBD1|TRBJ1-6
TGTGCCAGCAGCCAAGGGACAGGGGCGCCCCTCCACTTT
CASSQGTGAPLHF
>NA|TRBV5-5|13|NA|TRBJ2-1
TGTGCCAGCAGCTTAGGAAGCCACAATGAGCAGTTCTTC
CASSLGSHNEQFF
>many|TRBV7-6|16|NA|TRBJ2-2
TGTGCCAGCAGCCCCGTGGGGGGGCCGGGCACCGGGGAGCTGTTTTTT
CASSPVGGPGTGELFF
>NA|TRBV4-1|14|TRBD1|TRBJ2-5
TGCGCCAGCAGCCAAGAGGGACAGGGAGAGACCCAGTACTTC
CASSQEGQGETQYF
>few|TRBV15|12|NA|TRBJ2-3
TGTGCCACCAGCAGAGGGGGGGATACGCAGTATTTT
CATSRGGDTQYF
>NA|TRBV27|14|NA|TRBJ2-4
TGTGCCAGCATAGGCGGGAAGAGCAAAAACATTCAGTACTTC
CASIGGKSKNIQYF
>NA|TRBV11-2|14|TRBD2|TRBJ2-7
TGTGCCAGCACTCCTAGCGGGGGTAACTACGAGCAGTACTTC
CASTPSGGNYEQYF
>NA|TRBV4-3|15|NA|TRBJ2-3
TGCGCCAGCAGCCAAGATCCCGGGGTCTGGGATACGCAGTATTTT
CASSQDPGVWDTQYF
>NA|TRBV6-6|15|NA|TRBJ1-2
TGTGCCAGCAGTTACTCAATGACAAAGAACTATGGCTACACCTTC
CASSYSMTKNYGYTF
>NA|TRBV5-4|14|NA|TRBJ2-5
TGTGCCAGCAGCTTGTGGCAGATCCAAGAGACCCAGTACTTC
CASSLWQIQETQYF
>NA|TRBV7-6|13|NA|TRBJ2-1
TGTGCTAGCAGCCCGGGCGCGGTAAATGAGCAGTTCTTC
CASSPGAVNEQFF
>few|TRBV7-6|14|NA|TRBJ2-1
TGTGCCAGCAGCTTTAAGGCGATTGGGGATGAGCAGTTCTTC
CASSFKAIGDEQFF
>few|TRBV28|18|TRBD1|TRBJ2-3
TGTGCCAGCAGTTTATCGGTCGGGACAGGCGGTTTCACAGATACGCAGTATTTT
CASSLSVGTGGFTDTQYF
>few|TRBV11-2|16|NA|TRBJ2-1
TGTGCCAGCAGCTTAGGGCTAGCGAGGCGGTGGGATGAGCAGTTCTTC
CASSLGLARRWDEQFF
>NA|TRBV4-1|14|NA|TRBJ1-1
TGCGCCAGCAGCCAAGGAGGAAAGAACACTGAAGCTTTCTTT
CASSQGGKNTEAFF
>NA|TRBV9|13|NA|TRBJ2-7
TGTGCCAGCAGCGTAGCATTAACCTACGAGCAGTACTTC
CASSVALTYEQYF
>few|TRBV12-5|11|NA|TRBJ2-2
TGTGCTAGTGCCAATCTCGGGGAGCTGTTTTTT
CASANLGELFF
>NA|TRBV19|15|NA|TRBJ2-4
TGTGCCAGTGGTCAGAGGGACGCAGCCAAAAACATTCAGTACTTC
CASGQRDAAKNIQYF
>many|TRBV14|18|TRBD2|TRBJ2-7
TGTGCCAGCAGCCAAGAGAGGTCTAGCGGCTTGAGCTCCTACGAGCAGTACTTC
CASSQERSSGLSSYEQYF
>NA|TRBV19|15|NA|TRBJ1-2
TGTGCCAGTAGTGCGAACAGGGCAGGCGACTATGGCTACACCTTC
CASSANRAGDYGYTF
>few|TRBV10-2|14|NA|TRBJ1-1
TGCGCCAGCAGTGAAGAGGGGGTGATCTCTGAAGCTTTCTTT
CASSEEGVISEAFF
>NA|TRBV7-6|13|NA|TRBJ1-1
TGTGCCAGCAGCTTATGGTGGGGGACTGAAGCTTTCTTT
CASSLWWGTEAFF
>NA|TRBV4-1|15|NA|TRBJ2-2
TGCGCCAGCAGCCAACCCTTCGCCTCAGACGCGGAGCTGTTTTTT
CASSQPFASDAELFF
>few|TRBV5-5|16|TRBD1|TRBJ2-3
TGTGCCAGCAGCCTAACTGACAGGGGGCGAGGAGATACGCAGTATTTT
CASSLTDRGRGDTQYF
>NA|TRBV4-1|17|NA|TRBJ1-4
TGCGCCAGCAGCCAAGATATGGGGGGGGGAGCTAATGAAAAACTGTTTTTT
CASSQDMGGGANEKLFF
>many|TRBV29-1|15|NA|TRBJ1-4
TGCAGCGTTGAAGATAGGAGGGGAAGGGGCGAAAAACTGTTTTTT
CSVEDRRGRGEKLFF
>NA|TRBV7-8|18|TRBD1|TRBJ1-4
TGTGCCAGCAGCTTAGCCGGGGGAGGGGGCGCGACTAATGAAAAACTGTTTTTT
CASSLAGGGGATNEKLFF